The next 10 T cell receptor beta chains were all read from a single sample in a study of Siglec-9 on CD8 T cells in melanoma. Generated by immunoSEQ multiplex PCR, the TCRdb table keeps only in-frame clones and is missing some. This table holds 25,000 to 30,000 clones, 75% to 85% found once. The sequenced material came from Siglec-9- CD8+ T cells sorted from blood. The source is a human donor in good health.

This chain joins TRBV4-1 and TRBJ2-7; the match to TRBD2 covers 7 bases. The V gene end was trimmed by 1 base and the J gene end by 0 bases; junction bases not matched to a gene: 3. This CDR3 is built from 15 residues. Germline values: CDR1 MGHRA, CDR2 YSYEKL. CDR3 DNA: TGCGCCAGCAGCCAAGGGCGGGAGAGCTCCTACGAGCAGTACTTC. The encoded protein is CASSQGRESSYEQYF.

This sequence joins TRBV13 and TRBJ1-1, with no clear D. CDR1 is PRHDT and CDR2 is FYEKMQ in the germline V gene (reference sequence). The CDR3 is 12 residues long. With 7 bases removed from V and 1 base from J, the gap between germline ends came to 7 bases. The CDR3 loop reads CASTPGNTEAFF. Written as DNA, the CDR3 is TGTGCCAGCACCCCTGGGAACACTGAAGCTTTCTTT.

This sequence joins TRBV5-1 and TRBJ2-7; D is ambiguous. Deletions cut 3 bases from V and 4 bases from J, with 5 bases between. The CDR3 has 11 amino acids. Germline V gene data show CDR1 as SGHRS and CDR2 as YFSETQ. CDR3 sequence (DNA): TGCGCCAGCAGCTACGATTACGAGCAGTACTTC. Residues: CASSYDYEQYF.

The V call is TRBV10-3, the J call TRBJ1-2, with 9 bases lining up with TRBD1. The CDR3 sequence is 16 residues long. Germline V lookup: CDR1 ENHRY, CDR2 SYGVKD. J gave up 4 bases and V 0 bases, and 6 bases lay outside the gene matches. The CDR3 DNA is TGTGCCATCAGTGAGTCCCGGGACAGGGTGGCCTATGGCTACACCTTC. It yields the protein CAISESRDRVAYGYTF.

The V call is TRBV10-3, the J call TRBJ2-1, with D possibly called TRBD1 or TRBD2 (5 bases each). The CDR3 has 18 amino acids. The V end was cut by 1 base, the J end by 5 bases, with 21 bases between. Looked up from germline, CDR1 is ENHRY and CDR2 is SYGVKD. The DNA of the CDR3 is TGTGCCATCAGTGAGTGGGGGTCTAGACGGAAAGTTAACAATGAGCAGTTCTTC. Amino acid sequence: CAISEWGSRRKVNNEQFF.

V and J are TRBV7-3 and TRBJ1-6, with unresolved D. Germline lookup yields CDR1 SGHTA and CDR2 FQGTGA. Deletions cut 4 bases from V and 0 bases from J, with 19 bases between. CDR3 length: 19 amino acids. The CDR3 loop is CASSYQPSGHGSYNSPLHF. The CDR3 DNA is TGTGCCAGCAGCTACCAACCTTCTGGCCATGGCTCCTATAATTCACCCCTCCACTTT.

V and J are TRBV6-1 and TRBJ2-3, with 8 bases lining up with TRBD1. The germline V gene has CDR1 MNHNS and CDR2 SASEGT. This CDR3 spans 18 amino acids. V was clipped by 4 bases and J by 0 bases; unmatched bases: 12. This CDR3 reads CASSGGQGALISTDTQYF. CDR3 DNA sequence: TGTGCCAGCAGTGGAGGGCAGGGGGCGTTAATTAGCACAGATACGCAGTATTTT.

V and J are TRBV6-5 and TRBJ1-5; D gene unclear. Trimming left V 7 bases short and J 3 bases short, with 10 bases between. Germline V gene data show CDR1 as MNHEY and CDR2 as SVGAGI. The CDR3 spans 13 residues. The CDR3 DNA is TGTGCCAGCATGCGGACTTACAATCAGCCCCAGCATTTT. It is translated as CASMRTYNQPQHF.

This chain uses TRBV27 with TRBJ2-2; 9 nucleotides align to TRBD1. V was pared by 6 bases and J by 6 bases, with 17 bases of the junction left unmatched. The CDR3 contains 18 residues. Germline assignment: CDR1 MNHEY and CDR2 SMNVEV (reference sequence). The CDR3 DNA reads TGTGCCAGCAGCTTCGTACCCCCCGGGACAGGGAATGCCGGGGAGCTGTTTTTT. Residues: CASSFVPPGTGNAGELFF.

The V gene is TRBV29-1, the J gene TRBJ1-2, with no clear D. This CDR3 spans 11 amino acids. Germline V CDR1 and CDR2: SQVTM, ANQGSEA. V was clipped by 7 bases and J by 6 bases, with 12 bases between them. The CDR3 bases are TGCAGCGCCCCGGCCAGGAATGGCTACACCTTC. Residues: CSAPARNGYTF.